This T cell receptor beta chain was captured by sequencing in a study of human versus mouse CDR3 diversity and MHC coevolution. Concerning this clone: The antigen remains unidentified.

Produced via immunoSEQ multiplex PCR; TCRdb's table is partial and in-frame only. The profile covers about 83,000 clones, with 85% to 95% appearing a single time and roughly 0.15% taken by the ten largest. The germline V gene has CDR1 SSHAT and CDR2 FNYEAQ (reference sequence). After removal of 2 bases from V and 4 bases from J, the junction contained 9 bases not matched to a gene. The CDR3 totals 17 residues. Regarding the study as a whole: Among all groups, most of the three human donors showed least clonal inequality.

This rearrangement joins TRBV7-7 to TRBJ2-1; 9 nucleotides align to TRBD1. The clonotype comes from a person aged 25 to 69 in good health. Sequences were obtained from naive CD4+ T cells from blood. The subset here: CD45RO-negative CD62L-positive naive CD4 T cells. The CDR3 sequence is CASSLNGDRGGYNEQFF. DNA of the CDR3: TGTGCCAGCAGCTTAAATGGAGACAGGGGGGGATACAATGAGCAGTTCTTC.